These 29 T cell receptor beta chains were all obtained from the same sample, sequenced in a study. TCRdb called the 5' RACE reads again in MiXCR, with one record for every CDR3 protein. Here the sample spans 60,000 to 65,000 distinct CDR3 sequences, roughly 30% being singletons. The sequenced sample was tumor-infiltrating naive CD4+ T cells sorted from the breast tumor. The subset denotes: naive CD4+ T cells, CD4+CD45RA+CD25-. These receptor sequences come from a female donor with breast cancer.

The chain joins TRBV7-2 to TRBJ2-1, with 7 bases identical to TRBD2. CDR1 SGHTA and CDR2 FQGNSA come from the germline V gene. V lost 1 base and J lost 2; bases outside the gene matches: 8. The CDR3 totals 17 residues. For the CDR3, the DNA is TGTGCCAGCAGCTTAGGAGGGTACAGCGGGGCCTACAATGAGCAGTTCTTC. Translated: CASSLGGYSGAYNEQFF.

The chain joins TRBV4-2 to TRBJ2-1; 8 bases fit TRBD2. The CDR3 is made up of 17 amino acids. From germline, CDR1 is LGHNA and CDR2 YNFKEQ. With V trimmed by 3 bases and J by 9 bases, 16 bases remained unmatched. CDR3: CASSHSGAGAPSSEQFF. DNA for the CDR3: TGTGCCAGCAGCCATTCGGGAGCGGGGGCCCCGAGCAGTGAGCAGTTCTTC.

V gene TRBV6-5 combines with J gene TRBJ1-1; no clear D gene. V lost 2 bases and J lost 4, with 17 bases in between. This CDR3 has 16 amino acids. The germline V gene encodes CDR1 MNHEY and CDR2 SVGAGI. CDR3 nucleotide sequence: TGTGCCAGCAGTTACCTTTCGGCGGGGAGGCCCACTGAAGCTTTCTTT. Amino acid sequence: CASSYLSAGRPTEAFF.

This clonotype was seen more than once but under ten times. The V gene is TRBV5-1, the J gene TRBJ2-1; D perhaps matches TRBD2 (5 bases). This CDR3 region has 16 residues. From germline, CDR1 is SGHRS and CDR2 YFSETQ. V shed 2 bases and J shed 1 base, with 13 bases lying between them. The CDR3: CASSLRGMDSYNEQFF. Written as DNA, the CDR3 is TGCGCCAGCAGCTTACGAGGGATGGATTCCTACAATGAGCAGTTCTTC.

The chain carries TRBV20-1 and TRBJ2-5; 9 positions agree with TRBD1. Per the germline V gene, CDR1 is DFQATT and CDR2 is SNEGSKA (reference sequence). Trimming took 5 bases from V and 5 from J; bases not matched to a gene: 6. The CDR3 loop spans 13 amino acids. The CDR3 nucleotides are TGCAGTGCTGACAGGGGACAGGGTGAGACCCAGTACTTC. This encodes CSADRGQGETQYF.

There are a few counts of this clonotype. The genes are TRBV7-2 and TRBJ2-7; 13 bases map to TRBD2. After removal of 4 bases from V and 5 bases from J, the junction contained 5 bases not matched to a gene. This CDR3 comprises 15 residues. CDR1 and CDR2 (germline): SGHTA, FQGNSA. In DNA, the CDR3 is TGTGCCAGCAGCTCCGGGACTAGCGGGAACGACGAGCAGTACTTC. This translates into CASSSGTSGNDEQYF.

The chain couples TRBV6-2 or TRBV6-3 to TRBJ1-5; D call uncertain. Germline V gene sequence: CDR1 MNHEY, CDR2 SVGEGT. V shed 2 bases and J shed 6 bases, with 17 bases lying between them. The CDR3 is 16 amino acids. The CDR3 spells CASSYRSPLEGQPQHF. DNA of the CDR3: TGTGCCAGCAGTTACCGGTCCCCCCTTGAAGGTCAGCCCCAGCATTTT.

The sample holds a few counts of this clonotype. The J gene is TRBJ2-3, the V gene TRBV7-3; 9 nucleotides match TRBD2. V dropped 6 bases and J dropped 2; count of bases not matched to a gene: 9. Germline lookup yields CDR1 SGHTA and CDR2 FQGTGA. The CDR3 consists of 16 residues. CDR3 DNA: TGTGCCAGCAGTACCGGGACTAGCCGTGACACAGATACGCAGTATTTT. It yields the protein CASSTGTSRDTDTQYF.

A remark on this clonotype: An end of the junction differs from the germline gene, which may be a read error. J is TRBJ2-5 and V is TRBV7-2, with D perhaps given as TRBD1 or TRBD2 (6 bases each). This CDR3 has 14 amino acids. The germline V gene has CDR1 SGHTA and CDR2 FQGNSA. The CDR3, as DNA: TGTGCCAGCAGCCCCGTCGGGGGCCAGGAGACCAAGTACTTC. Its translation is CASSPVGGQETKYF.

The table lists this clonotype with many counts. The chain carries TRBV7-2 and TRBJ2-7, with 10 bases matching TRBD2. Looked up from germline, CDR1 is SGHTA and CDR2 is FQGNSA. This CDR3 comprises 15 residues. J was trimmed by 7 bases and V by 5 bases; bases with no gene match: 11. CDR3 amino acids: CASSPSLAGVFEQYF. CDR3 DNA: TGTGCCAGCAGCCCCTCCCTAGCGGGAGTCTTTGAGCAGTACTTC.

The chain has TRBV10-1 and TRBJ2-7, with D possibly being TRBD1 or TRBD2 (5 bases each). The V gene lost 0 bases and the J gene lost 5 bases, with 8 bases spanning the gap. This CDR3 contains 13 residues. The V gene's germline CDR1 is WNHNN and CDR2 SYGVQD (reference sequence). The CDR3 DNA reads as TGCGCCAGCAGTGAGTCGGGACCGAACGAGCAGTACTTC. Translated: CASSESGPNEQYF.

V usage is TRBV6-1 and J usage is TRBJ1-5; D gene ambiguous. Germline-derived CDR1 and CDR2 are MNHNS and SASEGT. The CDR3 is 14 residues long. Trimming stripped 4 bases from V and 4 bases from J, with 11 bases between. For the CDR3, the DNA is TGTGCCAGCAGTGTCGCGATTCCTAATCAGCCCCAGCATTTT. This gives the protein CASSVAIPNQPQHF.

Within the sample, this clonotype is medium-sized (0.01 to 0.1%). V is TRBV4-3 and J is TRBJ2-7; D may be TRBD1 (5 bases). The CDR3 has 13 residues. Germline lookup yields CDR1 LGHNA and CDR2 YSLEER. The germline V and J ends were trimmed by 0 bases and 11 bases, with 14 bases remaining between them. The CDR3 DNA is TGCGCCAGCAGCCAAGATCAGGGCTACCAGGAGTACTTC. The encoded protein is CASSQDQGYQEYF.

The chain links TRBV4-2 to TRBJ2-1; a weak D match, TRBD2 (5 bases). The germline gives CDR1 LGHNA, CDR2 YNFKEQ. Trimming cost V 3 bases and J 1 base, with 10 bases left between them. This CDR3 spans 15 amino acids. The CDR3 DNA sequence: TGTGCCAGCAGCCACTCGGGGAGTTCCTACAATGAGCAGTTCTTC. It encodes CASSHSGSSYNEQFF.

The V gene is TRBV4-1, the J gene TRBJ2-1, with a possible D match to TRBD2 (5 bases). The ends were cut back, 1 base at V and 7 bases at J, with 26 bases in the middle. The CDR3 has 19 residues. Germline V lookup: CDR1 MGHRA, CDR2 YSYEKL. The CDR3: CASSQAGITPGPAWNEQFF. CDR3 DNA sequence: TGCGCCAGCAGCCAAGCCGGGATCACCCCAGGACCCGCCTGGAATGAGCAGTTCTTC.

This clonotype occurred many times. The rearrangement uses TRBV15 and TRBJ2-7, with a possible D match to TRBD1 (6 bases). Trimming cost V 1 base and J 0 bases, with 13 bases left between them. This CDR3 spans 16 amino acids. CDR1 LNHNV and CDR2 YYDKDF come from the germline V gene (reference sequence). In DNA, the CDR3 is TGTGCCACCAGCAGAGGGGACACTCACAGCTCCTACGAGCAGTACTTC. It codes for CATSRGDTHSSYEQYF.

This clonotype occurred many times. The chain employs TRBV28 and TRBJ2-6; D remains ambiguous. V was pared by 10 bases and J by 0 bases, with 19 bases between. CDR3 length: 17 amino acids. Germline loops: CDR1 MDHEN, CDR2 SYDVKM. As DNA, the CDR3 is TGTGCCACCAACCACCGGGCCGTTTCCTCTGGGGCCAACGTCCTGACTTTC. Translation gives CATNHRAVSSGANVLTF.

This clonotype has just a few counts. The chain uses TRBV29-1 and TRBJ2-5; D might be TRBD1 (5 bases). V was shortened by 5 bases and J by 13 bases, with 38 bases between the two germline ends. Germline values: CDR1 SQVTM, CDR2 ANQGSEA. This CDR3 contains 18 residues. CDR3 sequence (DNA): TGCAGCGTTAACCCCTCGGGCGCGAACTACCCTAAGAAGGGGTCCCTGTACTTC. Translating it yields CSVNPSGANYPKKGSLYF.

In regard to this clonotype: Since no conserved phenylalanine or tryptophan closes the CDR3, a read error is the likely cause. This chain joins TRBV12-3 or TRBV12-4 and TRBJ1-5, with a tentative D call TRBD1 (5 bases). With 4 bases removed from V and 6 bases from J, the gap between germline ends came to 13 bases. This CDR3 region has 14 residues. The CDR3: CASSSDAGPQPQHL. The CDR3 DNA is TGTGCCAGCAGTTCCGACGCAGGGCCTCAGCCCCAGCATCTT.

This chain joins TRBV7-2 and TRBJ2-7; 9 bases fit TRBD1. The germline CDR1 and CDR2 sequences are SGHTA and FQGNSA. This CDR3 contains 15 residues. Trimming at V came to 5 bases and at J to 3 bases, leaving 8 bases not matched to a gene. CDR3 residues: CASSIRDRGGYEQYF. CDR3 sequence (DNA): TGTGCCAGCAGCATCCGCGACAGGGGGGGCTACGAGCAGTACTTC.

The V call is TRBV6-2 or TRBV6-3, the J call TRBJ1-2; TRBD1 aligns across 7 bases. CDR1 is MNHEY and CDR2 is SVGEGT in the germline V gene. Germline trimming cut 8 bases from V and 2 bases from J; bases unmatched to any gene: 2. This CDR3 is 12 amino acids long. DNA for the CDR3: TGTGCCAGCCAGGGACAGAACTATGGCTACACCTTC. This encodes CASQGQNYGYTF.

In this sample, this clonotype turned up once. The CDR3, as DNA: TGTGCCACCAGCAGAGGGGGGCCCCCACTAGACAATGAGCAGTTCTTC. This translates into CATSRGGPPLDNEQFF. This chain connects TRBV15 to TRBJ2-1; D might be TRBD1 (6 bases). CDR1 and CDR2 from the germline V gene are LNHNV and YYDKDF (reference sequence). V lost 1 base, J lost 5 bases, and 15 bases lay in between. CDR3 length equals 16 residues.

This clonotype was detected ten times or more. This chain links TRBV4-3 with TRBJ1-1; 8 bases agree with TRBD1. The CDR3 contains 17 residues. The V and J ends lost 4 bases and 0 bases, in that order; junction bases with no gene match: 10. Germline CDR1 reads LGHNA; CDR2 reads YSLEER. CDR3 coding DNA: TGCGCCAGCAGCCGATTGGCACAACAGGGGGTGAACACTGAAGCTTTCTTT. It translates to CASSRLAQQGVNTEAFF.

This clonotype came up a few times. The chain joins TRBV20-1 to TRBJ2-1, with TRBD2 matching over 11 bases. With V trimmed by 5 bases and J by 4 bases, 7 bases remained unmatched. Germline V gene data show CDR1 as DFQATT and CDR2 as SNEGSKA (reference sequence). This CDR3 contains 15 residues. CDR3 nucleotides: TGCAGTGCTGGAACTAGCGGGAGAGGGTACAATGAGCAGTTCTTC. Protein: CSAGTSGRGYNEQFF.

This chain uses TRBV6-5 with TRBJ1-1, with D tentatively TRBD1 (6 bases). Deletions cut 7 bases from V and 9 bases from J, with 15 bases between. CDR1 and CDR2 from the germline V gene are MNHEY and SVGAGI. The CDR3 has 12 amino acids. The DNA for the CDR3 is TGTGCCAGCACCCCCTCGGGGGGCAAAGCTTTCTTT. Translation: CASTPSGGKAFF.

This clonotype was seen more than once but under ten times. CDR3: CASSGLAGVHEQFF. CDR3 nucleotides: TGTGCCAGCAGCGGACTAGCGGGAGTACATGAGCAGTTCTTC. This sequence joins TRBV12-3 or TRBV12-4 and TRBJ2-1; 13 bases are a match to TRBD2. J lost 8 bases, V lost 6 bases, and 4 bases had no gene match. The CDR3 sequence is 14 residues long.

This clonotype showed up just a few times. V and J are TRBV20-1 and TRBJ1-1; no reliable D call. CDR3 length: 12 residues. With 1 base removed from V and 11 bases from J, the gap between germline ends came to 14 bases. From germline, CDR1 is DFQATT and CDR2 SNEGSKA (reference sequence). The CDR3 DNA is TGCAGTGCTAGAGGCCTAGTCCAAGGGGCTTTCTTT. Encoded protein: CSARGLVQGAFF.

This clonotype was detected a few times. V and J are TRBV27 and TRBJ1-1, with TRBD1 matching 7 bases. CDR1 MNHEY and CDR2 SMNVEV come from the germline V gene (reference sequence). The CDR3 totals 13 residues. After removal of 5 bases from V and 5 bases from J, the junction contained 5 bases not matched to a gene. In DNA, the CDR3 is TGTGCCAGCAGTACACAGGGGAGGACTGAAGCTTTCTTT. Translation: CASSTQGRTEAFF.

This clonotype was detected ten times or more. The gene calls are TRBV2 and TRBJ2-4; possibly TRBD2 for D (5 bases). CDR3 length: 15 residues. Germline V gene sequence: CDR1 SNHLY, CDR2 FYNNEI. V was cut by 7 bases and J by 3 bases, with 16 bases left in between. The CDR3 DNA is TGTGCCAGCATCGACGGGGAGTGGGGCAAAAACATTCAGTACTTC. It specifies CASIDGEWGKNIQYF.